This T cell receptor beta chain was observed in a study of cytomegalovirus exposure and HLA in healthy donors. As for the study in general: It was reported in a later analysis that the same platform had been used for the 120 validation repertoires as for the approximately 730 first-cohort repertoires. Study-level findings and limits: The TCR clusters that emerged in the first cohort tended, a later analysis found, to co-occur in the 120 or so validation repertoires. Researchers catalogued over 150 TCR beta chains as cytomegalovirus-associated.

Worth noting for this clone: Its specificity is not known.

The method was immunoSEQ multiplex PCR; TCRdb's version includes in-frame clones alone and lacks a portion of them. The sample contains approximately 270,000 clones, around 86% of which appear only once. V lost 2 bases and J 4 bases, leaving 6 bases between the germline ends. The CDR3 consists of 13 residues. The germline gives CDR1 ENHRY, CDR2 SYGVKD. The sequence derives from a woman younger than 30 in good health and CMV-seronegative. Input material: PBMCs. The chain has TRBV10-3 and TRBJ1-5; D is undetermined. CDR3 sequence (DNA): TGTGCCATCAGTGAGACAGCTAATCAGCCCCAGCATTTT. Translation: CAISETANQPQHF.